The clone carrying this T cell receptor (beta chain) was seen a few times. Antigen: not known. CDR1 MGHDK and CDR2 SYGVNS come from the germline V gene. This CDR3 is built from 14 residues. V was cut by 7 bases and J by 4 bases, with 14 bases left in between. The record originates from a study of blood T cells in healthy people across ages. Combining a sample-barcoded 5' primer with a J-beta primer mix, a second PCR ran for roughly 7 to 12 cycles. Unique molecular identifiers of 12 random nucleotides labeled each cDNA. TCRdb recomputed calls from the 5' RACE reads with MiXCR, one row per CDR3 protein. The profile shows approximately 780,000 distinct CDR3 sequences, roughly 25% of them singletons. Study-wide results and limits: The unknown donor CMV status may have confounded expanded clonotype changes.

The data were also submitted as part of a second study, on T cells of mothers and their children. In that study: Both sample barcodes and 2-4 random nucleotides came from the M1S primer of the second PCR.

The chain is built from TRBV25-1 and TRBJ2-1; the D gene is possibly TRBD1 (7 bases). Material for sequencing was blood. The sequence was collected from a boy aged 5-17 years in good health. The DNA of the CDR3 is TGTGCCAGCAAGCCGGCAGGGGGGTACAATGAGCAGTTCTTC. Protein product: CASKPAGGYNEQFF.